These 30 T cell receptor beta chains originate from one sample sequenced in a study of neurological immune-mediated disorders. Specified time point: longitudinal time-point 1 (baseline). TCRdb passed the 5' RACE reads through MiXCR, listing each CDR3 protein once. The repertoire holds approximately 36,000 distinct CDR3 sequences, with under 4% as singletons. The sequenced sample was PBMCs. These receptors were collected from a woman aged 55-70 years with multiple sclerosis.

The table lists this clonotype with many counts. The chain joins TRBV5-1 to TRBJ2-3; D may be TRBD2 (6 bases). The CDR3 loop spans 15 amino acids. V dropped 5 bases and J dropped 4 bases, with 17 bases sitting between them. Germline loops: CDR1 SGHRS, CDR2 YFSETQ. The CDR3 DNA is TGCGCCAGCAGTTCCAAGTCGGGGGTTGCAGATACGCAGTATTTT. It yields the protein CASSSKSGVADTQYF.

This clonotype was counted at least ten times. The rearrangement joins TRBV7-9 to TRBJ1-2; no firm D call. This CDR3 comprises 14 residues. Trimming pared 0 bases from V and 5 bases from J, leaving 10 bases between. Germline V CDR1 and CDR2: SEHNR, FQNEAQ (reference sequence). The CDR3 region has the DNA TGTGCCAGCAGCTTAGCCCCGACAACATATGGCTACACCTTC. It yields the protein CASSLAPTTYGYTF.

This clonotype was counted ten times or more. This chain joins TRBV5-1 and TRBJ2-7, with TRBD2 matching 7 bases. Losses at the gene ends were 3 bases for V and 5 bases for J; bases not matched to a gene: 5. CDR3 length: 13 residues. Germline V gene data show CDR1 as SGHRS and CDR2 as YFSETQ. CDR3 protein: CASSSAGGNEQYF. In nucleotides, the CDR3 is TGCGCCAGCAGCTCGGCCGGGGGGAACGAGCAGTACTTC.

Concerning this clonotype itself: Since no conserved phenylalanine or tryptophan closes the CDR3, a read error is the likely cause. J is TRBJ1-1 and V is TRBV20-1; 7 bases align to TRBD1. The CDR3 runs 14 residues. Germline values: CDR1 DFQATT, CDR2 SNEGSKA (reference sequence). Trimming cost V 3 bases and J 3 bases; bases outside gene matches: 7. For the CDR3, the DNA is TGCAGTGCTAGCCAGGGGGTAGGGCACACTGAAGCTTTCAAT. This translates into CSASQGVGHTEAFN.

This clonotype showed up many times. The rearrangement links TRBV5-1 to TRBJ1-1; no clear D. CDR1 is SGHRS and CDR2 is YFSETQ in the germline V gene. The CDR3 contains 14 residues. Deletions cut 4 bases from V and 1 base from J, with 11 bases between. Here the CDR3 reads CASSPSTPNTEAFF. In DNA form, the CDR3 reads TGCGCCAGCAGCCCTAGTACTCCGAACACTGAAGCTTTCTTT.

The sample holds a few counts of this clonotype. Being one base from a much bigger clone, this may be a read error. V gene TRBV7-7 combines with J gene TRBJ2-7; tentatively, D is TRBD1 or TRBD2 (5 bases each). The CDR3 contains 14 residues. CDR1 and CDR2 from the germline V gene are SSHAT and FNYEAQ (reference sequence). The CDR3: CVSSLSEGFNEQYF. The CDR3 DNA reads TGTGTTAGCAGCTTATCTGAGGGGTTTAACGAGCAGTACTTC.

This clonotype occurred a few times. The V gene is TRBV7-8, the J gene TRBJ1-1, with D perhaps TRBD1 (6 bases). Germline assignment: CDR1 SGHVS and CDR2 FQNEAQ. Trimming pared 4 bases from V and 1 base from J, leaving 13 bases between. CDR3 length equals 15 residues. In DNA form, the CDR3 reads TGTGCCAGCAGCTCCCCCGACAGGAGGAACACTGAAGCTTTCTTT. It encodes CASSSPDRRNTEAFF.

The chain couples TRBV3-1 to TRBJ2-5; D not certain. The CDR3 sequence is 12 residues long. Germline CDR1 LGHDT, CDR2 YNNKEL (reference sequence). V was pared by 0 bases and J by 5 bases, with 4 bases between. The CDR3: CASSQDKETQYF. DNA for the CDR3: TGTGCCAGCAGCCAAGATAAGGAGACCCAGTACTTC.

This clonotype was counted many times. V gene TRBV9 combines with J gene TRBJ2-7; D perhaps matches TRBD2 (6 bases). This CDR3 contains 15 residues. The V and J ends lost 4 bases and 3 bases respectively, with 17 bases between them. Germline CDR1 reads SGDLS; CDR2 reads YYNGEE. CDR3 bases: TGTGCCAGCAGCCCTCGAGTAGCGGCAGACTACGAGCAGTACTTC. Translation: CASSPRVAADYEQYF.

This clonotype was found many times. The chain recombines TRBV5-1 with TRBJ2-2, with D perhaps being TRBD1 or TRBD2 (5 bases each). V lost 4 bases and J 0 bases, leaving 16 bases between the germline ends. CDR1 and CDR2 (germline): SGHRS, YFSETQ. The CDR3 extends over 17 amino acids. The CDR3 is CASSGTPGTANTGELFF. The CDR3 region has the DNA TGCGCCAGCAGCGGGACGCCCGGGACGGCGAACACCGGGGAGCTGTTTTTT. The full variable domain, its missing parts supplied by reference TRBV5-1 and TRBJ2-2, is KAGVTQTPRYLIKTRGQQVTLSCSPISGHRSVSWYQQTPGQGLQFLFEYFSETQRNKGNFPGRFSGRQFSNSRSEMNVSTLELGDSALYLCASSGTPGTANTGELFFGEGSRLTVL.

This clonotype was found many times. The rearrangement joins TRBV12-3 or TRBV12-4 to TRBJ2-5; D is unresolved. V lost 4 bases and J 4 bases, leaving 7 bases between the germline ends. This CDR3 contains 12 residues. CDR3 nucleotide sequence: TGTGCCAGCAGTTCTACGGGAGAGACCCAGTACTTC. Protein: CASSSTGETQYF.

In this sample, this clonotype turned up many times. The chain has TRBV29-1 and TRBJ1-2; weak D call: TRBD1 (6 bases). Looked up from germline, CDR1 is SQVTM and CDR2 is ANQGSEA. Deletions cut 3 bases from V and 3 bases from J, with 14 bases between. This CDR3 region has 14 residues. The CDR3, as DNA: TGCAGCGTTGACCGTGGGGGGCAGGACTATGGCTACACCTTC. It codes for CSVDRGGQDYGYTF.

At least ten counts were recorded for this clonotype. The chain combines TRBV20-1 with TRBJ1-6, with a weak D call TRBD1 (6 bases). The CDR3 has 15 residues. Germline loops: CDR1 DFQATT, CDR2 SNEGSKA (reference sequence). Trimming pared 0 bases from V and 8 bases from J, leaving 14 bases between. CDR3 region: CSAREETGDYSPLHF. The CDR3 region has the DNA TGCAGTGCTAGAGAAGAGACAGGAGATTATTCACCCCTCCACTTT.

This clonotype came up many times. The chain uses TRBV20-1 and TRBJ2-1; the match to TRBD2 covers 8 bases. From germline, CDR1 is DFQATT and CDR2 SNEGSKA (reference sequence). The trim removed 3 bases at V and 7 bases at J, leaving 11 bases unmatched. CDR3 length equals 15 residues. CDR3 bases: TGCAGTGCTAGGCATCCGCGGGGGGCCGGGAATGAGCAGTTCTTC. Its translation is CSARHPRGAGNEQFF.

This clonotype was counted ten times or more. The chain uses TRBV27 and TRBJ1-1; 10 nucleotides agree with TRBD1. The CDR3 length is 14 residues. Germline V gives CDR1 MNHEY, CDR2 SMNVEV (reference sequence). Trimming removed 5 bases from V and 10 bases from J; junction bases left unmatched: 10. CDR3 loop: CASSVSQGQGRAFF. CDR3 DNA sequence: TGTGCCAGCAGTGTTTCCCAGGGACAGGGGAGAGCTTTCTTT.

In this sample, this clonotype turned up many times. The chain joins TRBV29-1 to TRBJ1-2; TRBD1 matches at 8 bases. Looked up from germline, CDR1 is SQVTM and CDR2 is ANQGSEA. The junction had 6 bases not matched to a gene; V was cut back by 3 bases and J by 6 bases. The CDR3 covers 13 residues. The CDR3 DNA follows: TGCAGCGTTGATAGGTCCAGGGGGCATGGCTACACCTTC. Its translation is CSVDRSRGHGYTF.

The table lists this clonotype with many counts. The V gene is TRBV20-1, the J gene TRBJ2-7, with a possible D match to TRBD1 (5 bases). V was cut by 0 bases and J by 4 bases, with 19 bases left in between. CDR1 and CDR2 (germline): DFQATT, SNEGSKA (reference sequence). CDR3 length: 16 amino acids. CDR3 in DNA: TGCAGTGCTAGAGATCTAAACGAACAGGACCATTACGAGCAGTACTTC. This encodes CSARDLNEQDHYEQYF.

This clonotype has a count of ten or more. The chain uses TRBV5-1 and TRBJ2-7, with TRBD1 as a possible D gene (5 bases). The CDR3 is 14 residues long. CDR1 is SGHRS and CDR2 is YFSETQ in the germline V gene. The V end was cut by 0 bases, the J end by 6 bases, with 13 bases between. CDR3 region: CASSLEGQGVEQYF. DNA of the CDR3: TGCGCCAGCAGCTTGGAAGGTCAGGGTGTCGAGCAGTACTTC.

The table lists this clonotype with many counts. The chain combines TRBV5-1 with TRBJ2-1, with 14 bases that match TRBD2. Per the germline V gene, CDR1 is SGHRS and CDR2 is YFSETQ. V was clipped by 4 bases and J by 8 bases; unmatched bases: 14. The CDR3 contains 18 residues. The CDR3 loop reads CASSPGLAGAVGLDEQFF. Written as DNA, the CDR3 is TGCGCCAGCAGCCCGGGACTAGCGGGAGCGGTGGGGCTCGATGAGCAGTTCTTC.

This clonotype was found many times. V is TRBV29-1 and J is TRBJ2-7; perhaps D is TRBD1 or TRBD2 (5 bases each). The CDR3 length is 13 residues. Germline V gene data show CDR1 as SQVTM and CDR2 as ANQGSEA. The V end lost 1 base, the J end lost 5 bases, and 12 bases lay between the germline ends. The CDR3 here is CSVEGAGTNEQYF. The DNA of the CDR3 is TGCAGCGTTGAAGGCGCAGGGACCAACGAGCAGTACTTC.

There are many counts of this clonotype. This chain uses TRBV20-1 with TRBJ1-5; D is uncertain. The germline V and J ends were trimmed by 0 bases and 2 bases, with 5 bases remaining between them. Germline V gene sequence: CDR1 DFQATT, CDR2 SNEGSKA (reference sequence). The CDR3 contains 13 residues. This CDR3 is CSARDSGNQPQHF. For the CDR3, the DNA is TGCAGTGCTAGAGATTCGGGCAATCAGCCCCAGCATTTT.

This clonotype was found many times. The chain recombines TRBV5-1 with TRBJ2-7; TRBD1 matches at 12 bases. Trimming at V came to 0 bases and at J to 4 bases, leaving 5 bases not matched to a gene. The V gene's germline CDR1 is SGHRS and CDR2 YFSETQ. The CDR3 totals 16 residues. CDR3 loop: CASSLVGTGGNYEQYF. CDR3 in DNA: TGCGCCAGCAGCTTGGTGGGGACAGGGGGCAATTACGAGCAGTACTTC.

This clonotype was seen repeatedly, ten times or more. The J gene is TRBJ2-4, the V gene TRBV6-5, with D perhaps given as TRBD1 or TRBD2 (6 bases each). Germline assignment: CDR1 MNHEY and CDR2 SVGAGI. The ends were cut back, 8 bases at V and 0 bases at J, with 11 bases in the middle. The CDR3 contains 14 residues. The CDR3 protein is CASSKGGAKNIQYF. The CDR3 DNA reads TGTGCCAGCTCGAAGGGGGGAGCCAAAAACATTCAGTACTTC.

CDR3 sequence: CASSLTGDTGELFF. The CDR3 region has the DNA TGCGCCAGCAGCTTAACGGGAGACACCGGGGAGCTGTTTTTT. The chain links TRBV5-1 to TRBJ2-2, with D possibly TRBD2 on 6 matching bases. CDR3 size: 14 residues. Germline V gene sequence: CDR1 SGHRS, CDR2 YFSETQ. Trimming left V 2 bases short and J 3 bases short, with 8 bases between.

This clonotype showed up many times. This chain joins TRBV20-1 and TRBJ2-2; D possibly corresponds to TRBD2 (5 bases). The CDR3 is made up of 17 amino acids. Trimming took off 0 bases at V and 1 base at J, with 15 bases between the two ends. Germline V gene data show CDR1 as DFQATT and CDR2 as SNEGSKA (reference sequence). CDR3: CSARDLASTGNTGELFF. The CDR3 DNA sequence: TGCAGTGCTAGAGATCTAGCTTCAACGGGGAACACCGGGGAGCTGTTTTTT.

This clonotype was detected many times. The chain employs TRBV20-1 and TRBJ2-7, with TRBD1 identical over 9 bases. V gave up 3 bases and J gave up 5 bases; unmatched junction bases: 8. Germline lookup yields CDR1 DFQATT and CDR2 SNEGSKA (reference sequence). The CDR3 is 14 residues long. CDR3 loop: CSASVGTGWNEQYF. In DNA, the CDR3 is TGCAGTGCTAGCGTAGGGACAGGGTGGAACGAGCAGTACTTC.

This clonotype was counted ten times or more. The rearrangement uses TRBV12-3 or TRBV12-4 and TRBJ1-1; D is unclear. The CDR3 is 13 residues long. Trimming left V 3 bases short and J 0 bases short, with 5 bases between. Here the CDR3 DNA reads TGTGCCAGCAGTTTTACAGTGAACACTGAAGCTTTCTTT. This translates into CASSFTVNTEAFF.

Note on this clonotype: Lacking the conserved final phenylalanine or tryptophan, this CDR3 likely reflects a read error. The chain combines TRBV3-1 with TRBJ1-5; D gene uncertain. V lost 4 bases and J lost 5, with 15 bases in between. The CDR3 is made up of 15 amino acids. Per the germline V gene, CDR1 is LGHDT and CDR2 is YNNKEL (reference sequence). The CDR3 coding sequence is TGTGCCAGCAGCCGTCGCCCAGGATCGTATCAGCCCCAGCATAAT. Its protein product is CASSRRPGSYQPQHN.

Many counts were recorded for this clonotype. The chain carries TRBV25-1 and TRBJ1-1; D might be TRBD1 (5 bases). The CDR3 has 15 residues. Germline V gene data show CDR1 as MGHDK and CDR2 as SYGVNS. V was trimmed by 3 bases and J by 8 bases, leaving 19 bases between them. The CDR3 bases are TGTGCCAGCAGTGAGTACGACAGCCTAACGGACGAAGCTTTCTTT. This encodes CASSEYDSLTDEAFF.

To note about this clonotype: Being one base from a much bigger clone, this may be a read error. Likely a read error: the CDR3 ends without its conserved phenylalanine or tryptophan. The chain combines TRBV5-1 with TRBJ2-7; the match to TRBD2 covers 8 bases. This CDR3 spans 15 amino acids. The germline V gene has CDR1 SGHRS and CDR2 YFSETQ. Trimming at V came to 4 bases and at J to 0 bases, leaving 6 bases not matched to a gene. The CDR3 DNA is TGCGCCAGCAGCAGCCGGGGGGGGACCTCCTACGAGCAGTACTAC. Translated, it gives CASSSRGGTSYEQYY.